This T cell receptor (beta chain) stems from a study of T cell responses to AZD1222 COVID-19 vaccine. General observations from the study: Regions 160-218 and 743-854 dominated among vaccine-associated CD4 TCRs spanning spike. Donors were mostly white British, more females; clonal diversity possibly underestimated.

With regard to this clone: Its antigen is not identified.

The method was immunoSEQ multiplex PCR; TCRdb's version includes in-frame clones alone and lacks a portion of them. The sample lists fewer than 200,000 clones; just over 90% were seen once. The clonotype originates from an adult in good health. The sample was peripheral blood, taken on day 0 of MenACWY control vaccination.

CDR3 amino acids: CSAHQRHEQYF. CDR3 DNA sequence: TGCAGCGCCCACCAGAGGCACGAGCAGTACTTC. This chain connects TRBV29-1 to TRBJ2-7; D is unclear. Per the germline V gene, CDR1 is SQVTM and CDR2 is ANQGSEA. V was clipped by 7 bases and J by 5 bases, with 12 bases between them. CDR3 length: 11 amino acids.